The 6 T cell receptor beta chains given below trace back to one sample, sequenced in a study of blood T cell repertoires in COVID-19. The method was immunoSEQ multiplex PCR; TCRdb's version includes in-frame clones alone and lacks a portion of them. Altogether about 200,000 clones are present, roughly nine tenths being singletons, with the ten largest covering 0.65% to 0.95%. The specimen was peripheral blood. The receptors stem from a woman in her 70s with acute or convalescent COVID-19.

This chain joins TRBV11-3 and TRBJ2-1, with 9 bases matching TRBD2. The CDR3 totals 15 residues. Per germline, CDR1 SGHNT and CDR2 YENEEA. J was trimmed by 4 bases and V by 5 bases; bases with no gene match: 6. This CDR3 reads CASSHRAGGYNEQFF. The CDR3 DNA sequence: TGTGCCAGCAGCCATCGGGCGGGAGGGTACAATGAGCAGTTCTTC.

The CDR3, as DNA: TGCGCCAGCAGGGCAGGGCTGGGGAATCAGCCCCAGCATTTT. This sequence encodes CASRAGLGNQPQHF. This chain joins TRBV5-1 and TRBJ1-5, with D tentatively TRBD1 (5 bases). From germline, CDR1 is SGHRS and CDR2 YFSETQ. The CDR3 has 14 residues. Trimming removed 5 bases from V and 4 bases from J, with 13 bases in between.

This chain links TRBV24-1 with TRBJ2-1, with no clear D. Germline V gene lookup returns CDR1 KGHDR and CDR2 SFDVKD. This CDR3 contains 16 residues. The germline V and J ends were trimmed by 2 bases and 2 bases, with 12 bases remaining between them. In DNA, the CDR3 is TGTGCCACCAGTGATTCCAGTGGTGGAGCCTACAATGAGCAGTTCTTC. This gives the protein CATSDSSGGAYNEQFF.

The V gene is TRBV2, the J gene TRBJ1-3; 10 bases fit TRBD1. V lost 5 bases, J lost 6 bases, and 7 bases stayed unmatched. Germline CDR1 SNHLY, CDR2 FYNNEI. This CDR3 is built from 15 residues. The DNA of the CDR3 is TGTGCCAGCAGTCCTGGACAGGGGGTTGTAAACACCATATATTTT. This gives the protein CASSPGQGVVNTIYF.

The chain carries TRBV4-1 and TRBJ1-1; 8 bases align to TRBD1. Germline trimming cut 0 bases from V and 11 bases from J; bases unmatched to any gene: 5. The germline gives CDR1 MGHRA, CDR2 YSYEKL. The CDR3 loop spans 13 amino acids. CDR3 amino acids: CASSQELDREAFF. The CDR3 DNA reads as TGCGCCAGCAGCCAAGAATTGGACAGGGAGGCTTTCTTT.

The chain couples TRBV18 to TRBJ2-7, with D maybe TRBD2 (7 bases). Trimming stripped 2 bases from V and 0 bases from J, with 14 bases between. In germline, CDR1 is KGHSH, CDR2 LQKENI. This CDR3 contains 16 residues. DNA of the CDR3: TGTGCCAGCTCACCAAGGGGGGGAAGCAACTCCTACGAGCAGTACTTC. Translation: CASSPRGGSNSYEQYF.